These 4 T cell receptor beta chains originate from one sample sequenced in a study of cytomegalovirus exposure and HLA in healthy donors. The PCR used 60 Vbeta and 13 Jbeta primers. Only in-frame clones appear in the TCRdb table, and some are missing; sequencing was by immunoSEQ multiplex PCR. The sample records some 92,000 clones, approximately 72% being singletons. The sequencing sample was made of PBMCs. These receptors came from a man in his late teens or twenties in good health and CMV-seropositive.

The rearrangement links TRBV19 to TRBJ1-1; D not resolved. Germline-derived CDR1 and CDR2 are LNHDA and SQIVND (reference sequence). V was clipped by 1 base and J by 7 bases, with 10 bases between them. The CDR3 loop spans 13 amino acids. The CDR3 DNA follows: TGTGCCAGTAGTATAGCCAGAAATGGTGAAGCTTTCTTT. Translated: CASSIARNGEAFF.

The rearrangement uses TRBV18 and TRBJ1-2, with no clear D. V was clipped by 2 bases and J by 5 bases, with 6 bases between them. The germline gives CDR1 KGHSH, CDR2 LQKENI. The length of the CDR3 is 12 residues. The CDR3 coding sequence is TGTGCCAGCTCACCATCAATGTATGGCTACACCTTC. Translating gives CASSPSMYGYTF.

The gene calls are TRBV5-1 and TRBJ1-1; tentative D call: TRBD1 (5 bases). The CDR3 length is 16 residues. Germline values: CDR1 SGHRS, CDR2 YFSETQ. V was trimmed by 4 bases and J by 0 bases, leaving 16 bases between them. DNA for the CDR3: TGCGCCAGCAGCACGGACGGGGGATTCATGAACACTGAAGCTTTCTTT. It yields the protein CASSTDGGFMNTEAFF.

V and J are TRBV4-1 and TRBJ2-2, with 11 bases identical to TRBD2. The CDR3 runs 16 residues. Germline V gives CDR1 MGHRA, CDR2 YSYEKL. V lost 4 bases, J lost 1 base, and 2 bases stayed unmatched. CDR3 amino acids: CASSPGLAGNTGELFF. DNA of the CDR3: TGCGCCAGCAGCCCAGGACTAGCGGGGAACACCGGGGAGCTGTTTTTT.